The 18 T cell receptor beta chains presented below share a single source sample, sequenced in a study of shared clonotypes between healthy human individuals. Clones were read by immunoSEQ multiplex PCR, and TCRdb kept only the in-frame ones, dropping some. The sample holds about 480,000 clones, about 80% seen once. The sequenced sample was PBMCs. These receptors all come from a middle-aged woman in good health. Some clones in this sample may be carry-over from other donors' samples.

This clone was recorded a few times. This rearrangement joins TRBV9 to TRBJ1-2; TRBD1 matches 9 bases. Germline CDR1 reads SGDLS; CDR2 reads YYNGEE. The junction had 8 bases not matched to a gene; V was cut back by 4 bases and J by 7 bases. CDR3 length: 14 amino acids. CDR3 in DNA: TGTGCCAGCAGCCTGCGGGACAGGGACGGTGGCTACACCTTC. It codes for CASSLRDRDGGYTF. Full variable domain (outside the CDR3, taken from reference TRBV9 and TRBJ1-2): DSGVTQTPKHLITATGQRVTLRCSPRSGDLSVYWYQQSLDQGLQFLIQYYNGEERAKGNILERFSAQQFPDLHSELNLSSLELGDSALYFCASSLRDRDGGYTFGSGTRLTVV.

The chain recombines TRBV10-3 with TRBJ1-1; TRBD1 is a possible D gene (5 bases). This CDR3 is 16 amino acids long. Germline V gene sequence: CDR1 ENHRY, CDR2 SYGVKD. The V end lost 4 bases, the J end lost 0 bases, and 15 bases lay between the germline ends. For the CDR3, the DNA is TGTGCCATCAGTGGGGGGGACGTACTGATGAACACTGAAGCTTTCTTT. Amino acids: CAISGGDVLMNTEAFF.

The CDR3 sequence: CASSSGLAWGTDTQYF. The CDR3 DNA is TGTGCCAGCAGCTCGGGACTAGCCTGGGGCACAGATACGCAGTATTTT. The rearrangement links TRBV11-3 to TRBJ2-3, with 9 bases lining up with TRBD2. Germline loops: CDR1 SGHNT, CDR2 YENEEA. This CDR3 is 16 amino acids long. V lost 4 bases and J lost 1; bases outside the gene matches: 6.

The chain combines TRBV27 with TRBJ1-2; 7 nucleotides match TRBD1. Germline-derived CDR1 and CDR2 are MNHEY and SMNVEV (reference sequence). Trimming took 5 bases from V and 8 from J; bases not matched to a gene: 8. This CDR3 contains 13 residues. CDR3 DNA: TGTGCCAGCAGTCTAGACAGGGCCTTGGGCTACACCTTC. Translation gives CASSLDRALGYTF.

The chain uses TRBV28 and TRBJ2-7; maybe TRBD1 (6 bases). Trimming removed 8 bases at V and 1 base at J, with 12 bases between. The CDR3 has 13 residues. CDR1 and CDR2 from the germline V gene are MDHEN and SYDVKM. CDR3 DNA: TGTGCCAGCGGAAGGGGGTCATCCTACGAGCAGTACTTC. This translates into CASGRGSSYEQYF.

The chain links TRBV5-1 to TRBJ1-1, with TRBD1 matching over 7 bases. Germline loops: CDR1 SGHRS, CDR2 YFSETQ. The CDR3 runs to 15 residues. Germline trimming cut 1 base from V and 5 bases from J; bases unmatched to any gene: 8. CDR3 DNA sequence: TGCGCCAGCAGCTTGTTACAGGGGACAAGGACTGAAGCTTTCTTT. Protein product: CASSLLQGTRTEAFF.

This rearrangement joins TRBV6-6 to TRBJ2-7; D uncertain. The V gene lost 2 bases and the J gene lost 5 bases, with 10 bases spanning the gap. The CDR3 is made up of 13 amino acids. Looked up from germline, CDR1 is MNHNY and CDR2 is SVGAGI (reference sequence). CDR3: CASSYGAANEQYF. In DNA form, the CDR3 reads TGTGCCAGCAGTTACGGAGCCGCCAACGAGCAGTACTTC.

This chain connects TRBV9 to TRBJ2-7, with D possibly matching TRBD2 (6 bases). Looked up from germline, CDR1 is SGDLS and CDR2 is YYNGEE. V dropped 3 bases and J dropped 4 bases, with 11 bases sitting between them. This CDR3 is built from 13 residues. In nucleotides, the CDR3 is TGTGCCAGCAGCGGGGACGGGACTTACGAGCAGTACTTC. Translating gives CASSGDGTYEQYF.

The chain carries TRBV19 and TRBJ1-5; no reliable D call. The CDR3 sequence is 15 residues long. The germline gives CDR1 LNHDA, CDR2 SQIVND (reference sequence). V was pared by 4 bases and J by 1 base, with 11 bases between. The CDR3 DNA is TGTGCCAGTAGTACGGCGGGGAGAAGCAATCAGCCCCAGCATTTT. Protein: CASSTAGRSNQPQHF.

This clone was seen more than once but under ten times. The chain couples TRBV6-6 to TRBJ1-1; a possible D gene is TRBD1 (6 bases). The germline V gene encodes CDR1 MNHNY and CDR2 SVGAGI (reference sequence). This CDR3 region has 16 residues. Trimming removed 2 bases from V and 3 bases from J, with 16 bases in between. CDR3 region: CASSYAGFQGHTEAFF. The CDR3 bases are TGTGCCAGCAGTTACGCCGGGTTCCAGGGGCACACTGAAGCTTTCTTT.

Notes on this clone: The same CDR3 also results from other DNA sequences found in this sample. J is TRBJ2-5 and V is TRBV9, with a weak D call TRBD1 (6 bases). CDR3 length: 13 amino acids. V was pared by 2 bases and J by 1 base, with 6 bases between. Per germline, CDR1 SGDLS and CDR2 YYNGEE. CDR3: CASSVDSQETQYF. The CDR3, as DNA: TGTGCCAGCAGCGTGGACAGCCAAGAGACCCAGTACTTC.

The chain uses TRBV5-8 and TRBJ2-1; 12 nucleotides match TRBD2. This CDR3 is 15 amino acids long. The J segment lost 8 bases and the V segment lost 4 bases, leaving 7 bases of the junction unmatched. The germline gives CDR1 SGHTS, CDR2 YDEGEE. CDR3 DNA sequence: TGTGCCAGCAGCCCCAGACTAGCGGGAGCTTATGAGCAGTTCTTC. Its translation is CASSPRLAGAYEQFF.

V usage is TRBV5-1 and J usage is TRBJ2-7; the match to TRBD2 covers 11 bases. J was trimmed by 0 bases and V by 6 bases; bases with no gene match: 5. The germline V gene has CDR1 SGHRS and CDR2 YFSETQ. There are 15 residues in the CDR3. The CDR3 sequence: CASKRLAGHSYEQYF. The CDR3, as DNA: TGCGCCAGCAAAAGACTAGCGGGACACTCCTACGAGCAGTACTTC.

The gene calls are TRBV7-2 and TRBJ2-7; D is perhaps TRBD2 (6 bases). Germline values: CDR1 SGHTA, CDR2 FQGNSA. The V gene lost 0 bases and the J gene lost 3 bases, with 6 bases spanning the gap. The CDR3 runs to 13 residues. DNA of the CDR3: TGTGCCAGCAGCTTAGCGCGGGGCTACGAGCAGTACTTC. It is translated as CASSLARGYEQYF.

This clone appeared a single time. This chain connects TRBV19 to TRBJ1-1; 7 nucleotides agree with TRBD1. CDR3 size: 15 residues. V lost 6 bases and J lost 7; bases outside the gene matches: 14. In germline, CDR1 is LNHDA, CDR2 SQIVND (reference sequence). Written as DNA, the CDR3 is TGTGCCAGTAGCTTGCCGGGAGGGGGCTTTGATGAAGCTTTCTTT. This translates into CASSLPGGGFDEAFF.

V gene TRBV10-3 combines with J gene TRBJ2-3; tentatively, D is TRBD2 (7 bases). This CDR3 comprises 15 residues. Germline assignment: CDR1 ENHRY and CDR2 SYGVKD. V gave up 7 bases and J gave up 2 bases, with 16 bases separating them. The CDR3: CAIKGGGEPTDTQYF. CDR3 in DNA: TGTGCCATCAAAGGGGGGGGTGAGCCCACAGATACGCAGTATTTT.

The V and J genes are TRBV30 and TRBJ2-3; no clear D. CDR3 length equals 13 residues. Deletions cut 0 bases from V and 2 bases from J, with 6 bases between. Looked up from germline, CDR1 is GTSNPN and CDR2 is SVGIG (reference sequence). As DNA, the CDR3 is TGTGCCTGGAGTGTCAGAACCACAGATACGCAGTATTTT. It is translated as CAWSVRTTDTQYF.

CDR3 loop: CASSPTGTSGRNEQFF. The CDR3 region has the DNA TGTGCCAGCAGCCCCACCGGGACTAGCGGGAGAAATGAGCAGTTCTTC. The chain combines TRBV7-3 with TRBJ2-1; the match to TRBD2 covers 14 bases. V gave up 5 bases and J gave up 7 bases; unmatched junction bases: 7. In germline, CDR1 is SGHTA, CDR2 FQGTGA. The CDR3 runs 16 residues.